These 30 T cell receptor beta chains share one sample of origin, sequenced in a study of cytomegalovirus exposure and HLA in healthy donors. PCR used 60 Vbeta primers and 13 Jbeta primers. The repertoire was sequenced with immunoSEQ multiplex PCR; TCRdb's copy has only in-frame clones and lacks some. The sample includes about 160,000 clones, approximately 80% of them seen just once. Sequencing input: PBMCs. The receptors here all came from a male donor in good health and CMV-seronegative.

The CDR3 region has the DNA TGTGCCAGTAGTATAAACAGGGTAGAAGATGGCTACACCTTC. As protein: CASSINRVEDGYTF. V and J are TRBV19 and TRBJ1-2; tentatively, D is TRBD1 (6 bases). Germline lookup yields CDR1 LNHDA and CDR2 SQIVND (reference sequence). CDR3 length: 14 residues. V lost 2 bases and J lost 6, with 13 bases in between.

The chain links TRBV25-1 to TRBJ2-7, with 9 bases that match TRBD2. In germline, CDR1 is MGHDK, CDR2 SYGVNS. V lost 4 bases to trimming and J lost 5 bases; unmatched junction nucleotides: 9. The CDR3 consists of 15 residues. Here the CDR3 reads CASSGTGLATDEQYF. In nucleotides, the CDR3 is TGTGCCAGCAGTGGGACCGGACTAGCGACCGACGAGCAGTACTTC.

The chain recombines TRBV25-1 with TRBJ1-4, with D possibly being TRBD1 (6 bases). Germline CDR1 MGHDK, CDR2 SYGVNS. The ends were cut back, 3 bases at V and 12 bases at J, with 11 bases in the middle. This CDR3 is built from 12 residues. CDR3 region: CASSEGQGQLFF. DNA for the CDR3: TGTGCCAGCAGTGAGGGGCAGGGGCAACTGTTTTTT.

This clone was seen only a few times. The V and J genes are TRBV19 and TRBJ1-1; unclear D gene. The CDR3 has 14 amino acids. Germline V gene lookup returns CDR1 LNHDA and CDR2 SQIVND (reference sequence). Trimming took 7 bases from V and 4 from J, leaving 16 bases between them. Here the CDR3 reads CASTVATGFTEAFF. DNA of the CDR3: TGTGCCAGTACCGTTGCGACGGGGTTCACTGAAGCTTTCTTT. Full variable domain (outside the CDR3, taken from reference TRBV19 and TRBJ1-1): DGGITQSPKYLFRKEGQNVTLSCEQNLNHDAMYWYRQDPGQGLRLIYYSQIVNDFQKGDIAEGYSVSREKKESFPLTVTSAQKNPTAFYLCASTVATGFTEAFFGQGTRLTVV.

The CDR3 DNA follows: TGTGCCAGCAGTTACCAACTAGGAAACACCATATATTTT. As protein: CASSYQLGNTIYF. The chain links TRBV6-5 to TRBJ1-3; D gene unclear. Trimming took 2 bases from V and 4 from J, leaving 6 bases between them. The germline CDR1 and CDR2 sequences are MNHEY and SVGAGI. This CDR3 is built from 13 residues.

The rearrangement joins TRBV14 to TRBJ1-1; TRBD1 aligns across 7 bases. V gave up 2 bases and J gave up 1 base; unmatched junction bases: 4. Germline loops: CDR1 SGHDN, CDR2 FVKESK. The CDR3 sequence is 15 residues long. The CDR3: CASSQRGLKNTEAFF. CDR3 DNA: TGTGCCAGCAGCCAAAGGGGGCTTAAGAACACTGAAGCTTTCTTT.

V is TRBV9 and J is TRBJ2-6; D perhaps matches TRBD1 (5 bases). The germline gives CDR1 SGDLS, CDR2 YYNGEE. The ends were cut back, 1 base at V and 4 bases at J, with 12 bases in the middle. This CDR3 is built from 16 residues. Here the CDR3 reads CASSVFTGLGANVLTF. The DNA of the CDR3 is TGTGCCAGCAGCGTATTTACAGGCCTCGGGGCCAACGTCCTGACTTTC.

The CDR3 sequence is CASSGSSYNSPLHF. The CDR3 nucleotides are TGTGCCAGCTCGGGGAGCTCCTATAATTCACCCCTCCACTTT. V gene TRBV6-5 combines with J gene TRBJ1-6; D not resolved. The germline CDR1 and CDR2 sequences are MNHEY and SVGAGI. V lost 8 bases and J 0 bases, leaving 8 bases between the germline ends. CDR3 size: 14 residues.

This chain joins TRBV19 and TRBJ1-1; 8 bases align to TRBD1. From germline, CDR1 is LNHDA and CDR2 SQIVND (reference sequence). Germline trimming cut 5 bases from V and 1 base from J; bases unmatched to any gene: 3. The CDR3 has 14 amino acids. The CDR3, as DNA: TGTGCCAGTAGTGCCGACAGGGGGAACACTGAAGCTTTCTTT. Its translation: CASSADRGNTEAFF. The full variable domain, its missing parts supplied by reference TRBV19 and TRBJ1-1, is DGGITQSPKYLFRKEGQNVTLSCEQNLNHDAMYWYRQDPGQGLRLIYYSQIVNDFQKGDIAEGYSVSREKKESFPLTVTSAQKNPTAFYLCASSADRGNTEAFFGQGTRLTVV.

This chain joins TRBV9 and TRBJ2-5; TRBD1 matches 9 bases. V gave up 3 bases and J gave up 7 bases; unmatched junction bases: 13. Germline V lookup: CDR1 SGDLS, CDR2 YYNGEE. The CDR3 sequence is 16 residues long. CDR3 region: CASSGPLRTGAMTQYF. CDR3 DNA: TGTGCCAGCAGCGGGCCCCTAAGGACAGGGGCCATGACCCAGTACTTC.

This sequence joins TRBV27 and TRBJ2-1, with 14 bases that match TRBD2. The trim removed 0 bases at V and 8 bases at J, leaving 0 bases unmatched. The CDR3 covers 15 residues. Germline V gene lookup returns CDR1 MNHEY and CDR2 SMNVEV (reference sequence). Here the CDR3 DNA reads TGTGCCAGCAGTTTATCGGGACTAGCGGGAGATGAGCAGTTCTTC. This codes for CASSLSGLAGDEQFF.

The chain is built from TRBV7-9 and TRBJ2-5, with D tentatively TRBD1 (8 bases). The CDR3 runs to 17 residues. Germline V gene sequence: CDR1 SEHNR, CDR2 FQNEAQ (reference sequence). Trimming took 6 bases from V and 6 from J, leaving 26 bases between them. In DNA form, the CDR3 reads TGTGCCAGCAGACAAACAGGGGGGGGGCGGCTCCGCCAGACCCAGTACTTC. Its translation: CASRQTGGGRLRQTQYF.

This chain joins TRBV19 and TRBJ2-2, with 7 bases fitting TRBD2. The CDR3 is 16 amino acids. After removal of 5 bases from V and 2 bases from J, the junction contained 8 bases not matched to a gene. CDR1 LNHDA and CDR2 SQIVND come from the germline V gene (reference sequence). For the CDR3, the DNA is TGTGCCAGTAGTCCTGAGCTAGCGGTTAACACCGGGGAGCTGTTTTTT. Its translation is CASSPELAVNTGELFF.

CDR3 sequence: CASSGARGVSYEQYF. The DNA of the CDR3 is TGTGCCAGCAGCGGGGCCCGCGGGGTCTCCTACGAGCAGTACTTC. The chain recombines TRBV5-4 with TRBJ2-5; maybe TRBD2 (6 bases). Near its end, the DNA agrees better with TRBJ2-7, so the J call may be wrong. The V gene's germline CDR1 is SGHNT and CDR2 YYREEE (reference sequence). CDR3 length: 15 amino acids.

This clone was found once. V is TRBV5-1 and J is TRBJ2-7; 7 bases match TRBD1. The V and J ends lost 3 bases and 3 bases, in that order; junction bases with no gene match: 9. This CDR3 region has 15 residues. Germline assignment: CDR1 SGHRS and CDR2 YFSETQ. This CDR3 is CASSSSTGRVYEQYF. CDR3 in DNA: TGCGCCAGCAGCTCCTCGACAGGGCGAGTCTACGAGCAGTACTTC. Filled out from reference TRBV5-1 and TRBJ2-7, the complete variable domain reads KAGVTQTPRYLIKTRGQQVTLSCSPISGHRSVSWYQQTPGQGLQFLFEYFSETQRNKGNFPGRFSGRQFSNSRSEMNVSTLELGDSALYLCASSSSTGRVYEQYFGPGTRLTVT.

The V gene is TRBV10-3, the J gene TRBJ2-3; no definite D call. This CDR3 is 12 amino acids long. Trimming removed 6 bases at V and 8 bases at J, with 12 bases between. Germline V gives CDR1 ENHRY, CDR2 SYGVKD. CDR3 protein: CAISIPGATQYF. The CDR3 DNA reads as TGTGCCATCAGCATACCTGGAGCTACGCAGTATTTT.

The chain couples TRBV6-1 to TRBJ2-3, with 8 bases lining up with TRBD2. In germline, CDR1 is MNHNS, CDR2 SASEGT. V lost 1 base, J lost 2 bases, and 8 bases stayed unmatched. This CDR3 has 17 residues. CDR3 in amino acids: CASSEEERGWATDTQYF. The CDR3 bases are TGTGCCAGCAGTGAAGAGGAGCGGGGGTGGGCCACAGATACGCAGTATTTT.

The chain employs TRBV27 and TRBJ2-5; 14 nucleotides line up with TRBD2. CDR1 MNHEY and CDR2 SMNVEV come from the germline V gene (reference sequence). The CDR3 is made up of 16 amino acids. Trimming cost V 5 bases and J 5 bases; bases outside gene matches: 7. The CDR3 DNA sequence: TGTGCCAGCAGTCGCAGACTAGCGGGAGGGGTGGAGACCCAGTACTTC. Translated: CASSRRLAGGVETQYF.

The J gene is TRBJ2-5, the V gene TRBV28; D perhaps matches TRBD1 (5 bases). Germline CDR1 and CDR2: MDHEN and SYDVKM. V lost 5 bases and J 3 bases, leaving 10 bases between the germline ends. The CDR3 extends over 13 amino acids. CDR3 sequence: CASSPGREETQYF. For the CDR3, the DNA is TGTGCCAGCAGTCCCGGCAGGGAAGAGACCCAGTACTTC.

The count of this clone is one. The genes are TRBV6-5 and TRBJ2-7, with 9 bases matching TRBD1. This CDR3 region has 14 residues. Looked up from germline, CDR1 is MNHEY and CDR2 is SVGAGI. V gave up 6 bases and J gave up 1 base; unmatched junction bases: 4. In nucleotides, the CDR3 is TGTGCCAGCAGCACGGACAGGGGATCCTACGAGCAGTACTTC. This encodes CASSTDRGSYEQYF.

The chain uses TRBV5-1 and TRBJ1-2; 10 bases are a match to TRBD1. The CDR3 runs to 16 residues. Germline CDR1 SGHRS, CDR2 YFSETQ. The junction had 7 bases not matched to a gene; V was cut back by 0 bases and J by 5 bases. The CDR3 bases are TGCGCCAGCAGCTTGGCCTTGGACAGGGGGATTTATGGCTACACCTTC. Translation: CASSLALDRGIYGYTF.

The chain links TRBV5-1 to TRBJ1-1; 9 nucleotides match TRBD1. The CDR3 spans 16 residues. V shed 3 bases, J shed 1 base, and the junction held 7 bases outside the gene matches. The germline CDR1 and CDR2 sequences are SGHRS and YFSETQ. Written as DNA, the CDR3 is TGCGCCAGCAGCTGGGGACAGGGTACAAGGAACACTGAAGCTTTCTTT. Amino acid sequence: CASSWGQGTRNTEAFF.

This rearrangement joins TRBV5-4 to TRBJ2-3; 8 nucleotides align to TRBD2. V gave up 0 bases and J gave up 2 bases; unmatched junction bases: 2. The CDR3 has 15 residues. From germline, CDR1 is SGHNT and CDR2 YYREEE (reference sequence). CDR3 in DNA: TGTGCCAGCAGCTTGGGCGGGAGGCCCACAGATACGCAGTATTTT. This sequence encodes CASSLGGRPTDTQYF. Drawing the rest from reference TRBV5-4 and TRBJ2-3, the complete variable domain is ETGVTQSPTHLIKTRGQQVTLRCSSQSGHNTVSWYQQALGQGPQFIFQYYREEENGRGNFPPRFSGLQFPNYSSELNVNALELDDSALYLCASSLGGRPTDTQYFGPGTRLTVL.

The count of this clone is one. The chain is built from TRBV4-3 and TRBJ2-5, with D maybe TRBD2 (6 bases). Germline V lookup: CDR1 LGHNA, CDR2 YSLEER. The CDR3 consists of 16 residues. The germline V and J ends were trimmed by 1 base and 4 bases, with 16 bases remaining between them. The DNA of the CDR3 is TGCGCCAGCAGCCAAGGTCGGGGACTGGGGGGAGAGACCCAGTACTTC. Encoded protein: CASSQGRGLGGETQYF.

V is TRBV9 and J is TRBJ1-2; 9 bases map to TRBD1. Trimming at V came to 0 bases and at J to 8 bases, leaving 5 bases not matched to a gene. The CDR3 is 14 residues long. The germline V gene has CDR1 SGDLS and CDR2 YYNGEE. This CDR3 reads CASSVGGTGLGYTF. CDR3 coding DNA: TGTGCCAGCAGCGTAGGGGGGACAGGGTTGGGCTACACCTTC. Drawing the rest from reference TRBV9 and TRBJ1-2, the complete variable domain is DSGVTQTPKHLITATGQRVTLRCSPRSGDLSVYWYQQSLDQGLQFLIQYYNGEERAKGNILERFSAQQFPDLHSELNLSSLELGDSALYFCASSVGGTGLGYTFGSGTRLTVV.

The chain joins TRBV4-1 to TRBJ2-3; 9 bases match TRBD1. V shed 0 bases and J 0 bases; nucleotides not matched to a gene: 4. The CDR3 is 17 amino acids. Per the germline V gene, CDR1 is MGHRA and CDR2 is YSYEKL. In DNA form, the CDR3 reads TGCGCCAGCAGCCAAGATGGGACAGGGTCTAGCACAGATACGCAGTATTTT. Its translation is CASSQDGTGSSTDTQYF.

This rearrangement joins TRBV7-3 to TRBJ1-3; TRBD1 is a possible D gene (6 bases). CDR1 and CDR2 (germline): SGHTA, FQGTGA. Trimming removed 1 base from V and 3 bases from J, with 10 bases in between. The CDR3 sequence is 15 residues long. CDR3 DNA sequence: TGTGCCAGCAGCTTAAAGTCAGGGGATGGAAACACCATATATTTT. Protein: CASSLKSGDGNTIYF.

A single count supports this clone. The chain links TRBV4-3 to TRBJ2-3; 13 bases are a match to TRBD2. CDR1 is LGHNA and CDR2 is YSLEER in the germline V gene. After removal of 0 bases from V and 6 bases from J, the junction contained 6 bases not matched to a gene. The CDR3 totals 17 residues. CDR3 sequence: CASSQELAGGPGDTQYF. CDR3 in DNA: TGCGCCAGCAGCCAAGAACTAGCGGGAGGGCCCGGGGATACGCAGTATTTT.

The chain employs TRBV7-6 and TRBJ2-3, with 8 bases matching TRBD2. The CDR3 spans 17 residues. The trim removed 1 base at V and 3 bases at J, leaving 9 bases unmatched. The germline CDR1 and CDR2 sequences are SGHVS and FNYEAQ. The CDR3 DNA sequence: TGTGCCAGCAGCTTAGGAGGGCGGGGGGCAAAGACAGATACGCAGTATTTT. Protein sequence: CASSLGGRGAKTDTQYF. Full variable domain (rest looked up from reference TRBV7-6 and TRBJ2-3): GAGVSQSPRYKVTKRGQDVALRCDPISGHVSLYWYRQALGQGPEFLTYFNYEAQQDKSGLPNDRFSAERPEGSISTLTIQRTEQRDSAMYRCASSLGGRGAKTDTQYFGPGTRLTVL.

This chain joins TRBV6-5 and TRBJ1-1, with D possibly matching TRBD1 (6 bases). The CDR3 is 14 residues long. Trimming removed 2 bases at V and 4 bases at J, with 11 bases between. Germline V CDR1 and CDR2: MNHEY, SVGAGI. The CDR3 is CASSYTGTGTEAFF. For the CDR3, the DNA is TGTGCCAGCAGTTACACAGGGACGGGCACTGAAGCTTTCTTT.